The TCR beta chain described here comes from a study of blood T cell repertoires in COVID-19. At the level of the study: The United States, Italy and Spain were the sources of the acute and convalescent COVID-19 samples. Nucleic acid was either cDNA or gDNA, and it came from T cells, B-cell-depleted T cells, or PBMCs.

In germline, CDR1 is MNHEY, CDR2 SVGAGI. The CDR3 loop spans 15 amino acids. V was pared by 0 bases and J by 1 base, with 9 bases between. In the study's own analysis: The assay estimated nucleated cells by amplifying reference gene primers. This table comes from immunoSEQ multiplex PCR, and its TCRdb copy is limited to in-frame clones, with some not included. V and J calls plus clone size are reproduced from that table; the DNA served to infer D and trimming. The sample contains hundreds of thousands of clones, about 89% of which appear only once. The receptor was isolated from a woman aged 60-75 years with acute or convalescent COVID-19. Input material: peripheral blood. The chain is built from TRBV6-5 and TRBJ1-1; D might be TRBD1 (6 bases). CDR3 protein: CASSYSAGANTEAFF. CDR3 DNA: TGTGCCAGCAGTTACTCGGCAGGGGCGAACACTGAAGCTTTCTTT.